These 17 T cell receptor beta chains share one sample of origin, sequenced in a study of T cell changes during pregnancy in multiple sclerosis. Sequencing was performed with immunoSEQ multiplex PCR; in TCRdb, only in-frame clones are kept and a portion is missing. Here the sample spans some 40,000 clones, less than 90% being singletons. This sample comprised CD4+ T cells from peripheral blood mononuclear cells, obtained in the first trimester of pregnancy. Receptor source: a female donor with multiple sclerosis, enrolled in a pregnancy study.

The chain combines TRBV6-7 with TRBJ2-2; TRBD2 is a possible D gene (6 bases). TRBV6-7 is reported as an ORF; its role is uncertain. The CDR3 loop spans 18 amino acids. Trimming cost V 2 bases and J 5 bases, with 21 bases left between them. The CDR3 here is CASSYRLRGENKTGELFF. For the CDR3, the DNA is TGTGCCAGCAGTTACCGACTGCGGGGAGAGAATAAGACCGGGGAGCTGTTTTTT.

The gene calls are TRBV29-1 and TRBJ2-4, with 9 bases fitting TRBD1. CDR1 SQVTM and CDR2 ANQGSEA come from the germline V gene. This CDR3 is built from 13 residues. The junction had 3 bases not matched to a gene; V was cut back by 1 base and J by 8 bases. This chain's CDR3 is CSVEVTGGYIQYF. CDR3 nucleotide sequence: TGCAGCGTTGAAGTGACAGGGGGATACATTCAGTACTTC.

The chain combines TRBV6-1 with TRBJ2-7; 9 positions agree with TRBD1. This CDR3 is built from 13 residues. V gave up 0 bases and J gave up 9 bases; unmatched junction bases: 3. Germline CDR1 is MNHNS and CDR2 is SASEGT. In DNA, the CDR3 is TGTGCCAGCAGTGAAGCCCTGACAGGGGGGCAGTACTTC. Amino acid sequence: CASSEALTGGQYF.

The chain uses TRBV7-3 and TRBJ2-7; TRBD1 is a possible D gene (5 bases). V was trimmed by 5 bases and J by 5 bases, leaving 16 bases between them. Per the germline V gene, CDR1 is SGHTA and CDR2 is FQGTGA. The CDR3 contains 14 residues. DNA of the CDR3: TGTGCCAGCAGCCCCCGCCAGGGTGCGAACGAGCAGTACTTC. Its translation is CASSPRQGANEQYF.

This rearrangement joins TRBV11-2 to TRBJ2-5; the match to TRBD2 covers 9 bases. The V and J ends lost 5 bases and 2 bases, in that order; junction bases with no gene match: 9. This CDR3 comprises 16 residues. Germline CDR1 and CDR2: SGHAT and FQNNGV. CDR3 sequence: CASSPGVAGAQETQYF. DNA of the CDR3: TGTGCCAGCAGCCCTGGGGTAGCGGGGGCTCAAGAGACCCAGTACTTC.

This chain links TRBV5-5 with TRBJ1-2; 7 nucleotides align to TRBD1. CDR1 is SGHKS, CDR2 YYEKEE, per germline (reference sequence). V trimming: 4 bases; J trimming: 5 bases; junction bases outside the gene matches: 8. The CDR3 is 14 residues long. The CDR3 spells CASSPTQGGYGYTF. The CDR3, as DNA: TGTGCCAGCAGCCCGACCCAGGGGGGATATGGCTACACCTTC.

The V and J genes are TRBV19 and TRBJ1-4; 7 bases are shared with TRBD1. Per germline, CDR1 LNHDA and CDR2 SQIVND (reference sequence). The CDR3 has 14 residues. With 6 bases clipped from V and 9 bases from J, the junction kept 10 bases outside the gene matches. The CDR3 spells CASSPGTVAKKLFF. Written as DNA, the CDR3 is TGTGCCAGTAGCCCCGGGACAGTGGCTAAAAAACTGTTTTTT.

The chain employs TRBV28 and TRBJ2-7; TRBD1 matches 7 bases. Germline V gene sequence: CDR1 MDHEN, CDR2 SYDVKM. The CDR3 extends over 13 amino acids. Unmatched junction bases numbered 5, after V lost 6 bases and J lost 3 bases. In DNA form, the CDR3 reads TGTGCCAGCAGAACAGGGGCTCGCTACGAGCAGTACTTC. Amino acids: CASRTGARYEQYF. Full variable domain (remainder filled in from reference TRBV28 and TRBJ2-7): DVKVTQSSRYLVKRTGEKVFLECVQDMDHENMFWYRQDPGLGLRLIYFSYDVKMKEKGDIPEGYSVSREKKERFSLILESASTNQTSMYLCASRTGARYEQYFGPGTRLTVT.

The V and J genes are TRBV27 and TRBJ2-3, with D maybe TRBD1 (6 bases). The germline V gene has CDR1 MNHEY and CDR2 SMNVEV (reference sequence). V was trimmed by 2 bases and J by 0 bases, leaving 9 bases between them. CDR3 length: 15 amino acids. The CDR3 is CASSLTTGSTDTQYF. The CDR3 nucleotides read TGTGCCAGCAGTTTAACGACAGGAAGCACAGATACGCAGTATTTT.

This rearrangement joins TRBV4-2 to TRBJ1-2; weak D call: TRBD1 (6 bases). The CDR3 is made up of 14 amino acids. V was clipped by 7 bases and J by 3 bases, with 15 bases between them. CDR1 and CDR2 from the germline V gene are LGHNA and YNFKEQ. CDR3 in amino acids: CASTRYRDDYGYTF. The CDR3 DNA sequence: TGTGCCAGCACAAGATACAGGGATGACTATGGCTACACCTTC.

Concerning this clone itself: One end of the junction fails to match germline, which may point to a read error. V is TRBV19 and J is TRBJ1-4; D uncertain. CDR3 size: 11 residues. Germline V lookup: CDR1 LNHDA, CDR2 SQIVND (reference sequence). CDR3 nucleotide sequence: TGTGCCAGTAGTATTGATCGGGATACTTATTTT. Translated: CASSIDRDTYF.

CDR3 sequence (DNA): TGTGCCAGCAGCCACGGACAGGGCTTAGCCAAAAACATTCAGTACTTC. This gives the protein CASSHGQGLAKNIQYF. The V call is TRBV7-6, the J call TRBJ2-4; 8 positions agree with TRBD1. The length of the CDR3 is 16 residues. Germline trimming cut 5 bases from V and 0 bases from J; bases unmatched to any gene: 6. Germline lookup yields CDR1 SGHVS and CDR2 FNYEAQ. The entire variable domain, with the rest obtained from reference TRBV7-6 and TRBJ2-4, is as follows: GAGVSQSPRYKVTKRGQDVALRCDPISGHVSLYWYRQALGQGPEFLTYFNYEAQQDKSGLPNDRFSAERPEGSISTLTIQRTEQRDSAMYRCASSHGQGLAKNIQYFGAGTRLSVL.

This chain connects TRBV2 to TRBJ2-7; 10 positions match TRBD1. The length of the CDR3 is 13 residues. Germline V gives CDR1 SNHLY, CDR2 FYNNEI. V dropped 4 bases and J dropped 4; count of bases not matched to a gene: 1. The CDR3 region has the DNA TGTGCCAGCAGTGGGGACAGGGGATACGAGCAGTACTTC. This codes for CASSGDRGYEQYF.

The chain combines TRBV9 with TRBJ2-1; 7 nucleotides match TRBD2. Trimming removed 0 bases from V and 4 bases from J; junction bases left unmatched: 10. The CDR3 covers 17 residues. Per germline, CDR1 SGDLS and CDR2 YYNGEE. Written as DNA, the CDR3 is TGTGCCAGCAGCGTAGCTCTATTGGGAGGGCGATACAATGAGCAGTTCTTC. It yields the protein CASSVALLGGRYNEQFF. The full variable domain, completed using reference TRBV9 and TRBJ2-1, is DSGVTQTPKHLITATGQRVTLRCSPRSGDLSVYWYQQSLDQGLQFLIQYYNGEERAKGNILERFSAQQFPDLHSELNLSSLELGDSALYFCASSVALLGGRYNEQFFGPGTRLTVL.

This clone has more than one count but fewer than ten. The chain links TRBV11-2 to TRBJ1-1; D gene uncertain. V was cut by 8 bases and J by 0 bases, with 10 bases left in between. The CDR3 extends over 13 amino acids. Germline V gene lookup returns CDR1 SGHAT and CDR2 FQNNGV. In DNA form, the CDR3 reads TGTGCCAGCGCCATCCGGGTGAACACTGAAGCTTTCTTT. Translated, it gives CASAIRVNTEAFF.

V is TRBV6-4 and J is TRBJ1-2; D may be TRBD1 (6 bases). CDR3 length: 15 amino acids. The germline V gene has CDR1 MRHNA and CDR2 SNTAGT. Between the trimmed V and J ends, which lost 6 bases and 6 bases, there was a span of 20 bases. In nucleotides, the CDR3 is TGTGCCAGCAGACCGAACCTCAGGGGTTCAGATGGCTACACCTTC. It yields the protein CASRPNLRGSDGYTF.

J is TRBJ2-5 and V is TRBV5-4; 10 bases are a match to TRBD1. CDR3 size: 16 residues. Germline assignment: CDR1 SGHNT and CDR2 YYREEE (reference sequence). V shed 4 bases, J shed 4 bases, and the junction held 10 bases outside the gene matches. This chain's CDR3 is CASSGGDRGTRETQYF. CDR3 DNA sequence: TGTGCCAGCAGCGGGGGGGACAGGGGCACCAGAGAGACCCAGTACTTC.